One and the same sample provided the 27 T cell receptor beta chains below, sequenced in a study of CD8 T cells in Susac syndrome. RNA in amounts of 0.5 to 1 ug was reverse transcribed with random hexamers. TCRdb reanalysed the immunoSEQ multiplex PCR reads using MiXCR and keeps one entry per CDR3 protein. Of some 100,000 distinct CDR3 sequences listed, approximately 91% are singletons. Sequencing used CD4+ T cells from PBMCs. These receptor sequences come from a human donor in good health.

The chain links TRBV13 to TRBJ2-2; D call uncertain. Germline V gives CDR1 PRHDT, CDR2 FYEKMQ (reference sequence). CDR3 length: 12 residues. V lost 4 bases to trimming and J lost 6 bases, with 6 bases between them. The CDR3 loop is CASSWVPGELFF. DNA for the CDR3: TGTGCCAGCAGCTGGGTCCCCGGGGAGCTGTTTTTT.

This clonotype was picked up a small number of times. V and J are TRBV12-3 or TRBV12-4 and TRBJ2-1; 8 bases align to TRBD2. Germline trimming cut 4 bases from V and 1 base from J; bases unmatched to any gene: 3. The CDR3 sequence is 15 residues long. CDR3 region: CASSSGGGSYNEQFF. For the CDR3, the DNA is TGTGCCAGCAGTTCGGGAGGGGGTTCCTACAATGAGCAGTTCTTC.

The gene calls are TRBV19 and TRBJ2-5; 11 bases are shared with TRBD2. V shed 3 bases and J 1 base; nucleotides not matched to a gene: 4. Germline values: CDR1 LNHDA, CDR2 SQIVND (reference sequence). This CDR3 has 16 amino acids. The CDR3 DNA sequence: TGTGCCAGTAGTATCCCCGGGACTAGCGGCCAAGAGACCCAGTACTTC. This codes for CASSIPGTSGQETQYF.

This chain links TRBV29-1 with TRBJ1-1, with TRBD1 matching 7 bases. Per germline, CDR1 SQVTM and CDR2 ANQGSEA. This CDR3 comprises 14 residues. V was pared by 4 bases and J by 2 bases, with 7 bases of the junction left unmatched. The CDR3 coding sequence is TGCAGCGTTGTGGGGGACAGACGAAACACTGAAGCTTTCTTT. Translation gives CSVVGDRRNTEAFF.

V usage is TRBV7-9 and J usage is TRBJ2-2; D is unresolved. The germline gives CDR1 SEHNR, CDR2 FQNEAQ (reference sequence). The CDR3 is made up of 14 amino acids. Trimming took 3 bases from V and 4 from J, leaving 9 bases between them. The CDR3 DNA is TGTGCCAGCAGCTTCCACGGTTCCACCGGGGAGCTGTTTTTT. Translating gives CASSFHGSTGELFF.

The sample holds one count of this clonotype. CDR3 bases: TGTGCCACCTTAAGGCTCCGGGGCACCGGGGAGCTGTTTTTT. Translated: CATLRLRGTGELFF. The chain has TRBV19 and TRBJ2-2; possibly TRBD2 for D (5 bases). V lost 10 bases to trimming and J lost 4 bases, with 16 bases between them. The CDR3 consists of 14 residues. Germline loops: CDR1 LNHDA, CDR2 SQIVND (reference sequence).

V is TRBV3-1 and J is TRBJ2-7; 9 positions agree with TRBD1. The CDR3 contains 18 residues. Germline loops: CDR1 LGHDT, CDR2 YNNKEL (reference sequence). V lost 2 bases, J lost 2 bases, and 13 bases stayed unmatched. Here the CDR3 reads CASSQQRVGTGTAYEQYF. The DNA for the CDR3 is TGTGCCAGCAGCCAACAACGGGTAGGGACAGGGACGGCCTACGAGCAGTACTTC.

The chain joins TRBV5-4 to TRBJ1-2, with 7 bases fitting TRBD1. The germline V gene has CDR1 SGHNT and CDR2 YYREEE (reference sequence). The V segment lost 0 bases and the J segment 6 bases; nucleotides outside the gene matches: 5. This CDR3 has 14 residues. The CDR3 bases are TGTGCCAGCAGCTTGGTAGGCAGGGGGGATGGCTACACCTTC. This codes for CASSLVGRGDGYTF.

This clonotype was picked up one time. CDR3 protein: CSVEDGGVGYTF. CDR3 nucleotide sequence: TGCAGCGTTGAAGATGGGGGGGTTGGCTACACCTTC. The chain combines TRBV29-1 with TRBJ1-2; maybe TRBD1 (5 bases). V lost 0 bases and J 7 bases, leaving 9 bases between the germline ends. Germline CDR1 and CDR2: SQVTM and ANQGSEA. CDR3 length: 12 amino acids.

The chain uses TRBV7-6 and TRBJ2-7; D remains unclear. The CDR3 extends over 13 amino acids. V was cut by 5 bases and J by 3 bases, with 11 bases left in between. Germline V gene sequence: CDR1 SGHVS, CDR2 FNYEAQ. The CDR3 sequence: CASSPRTNYEQYF. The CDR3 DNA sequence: TGTGCCAGCAGCCCGAGGACGAACTACGAGCAGTACTTC.

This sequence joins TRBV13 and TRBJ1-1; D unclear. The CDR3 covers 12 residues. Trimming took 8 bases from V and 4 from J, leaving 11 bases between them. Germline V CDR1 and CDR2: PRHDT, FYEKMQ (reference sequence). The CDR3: CASAVESTEAFF. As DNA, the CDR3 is TGTGCCAGCGCGGTCGAGAGCACTGAAGCTTTCTTT.

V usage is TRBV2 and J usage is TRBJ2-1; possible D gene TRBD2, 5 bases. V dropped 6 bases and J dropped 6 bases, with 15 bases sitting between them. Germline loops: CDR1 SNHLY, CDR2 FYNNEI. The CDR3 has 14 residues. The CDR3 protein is CASSAGTRFNEQFF. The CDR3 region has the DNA TGTGCCAGCAGCGCCGGAACTAGGTTCAATGAGCAGTTCTTC.

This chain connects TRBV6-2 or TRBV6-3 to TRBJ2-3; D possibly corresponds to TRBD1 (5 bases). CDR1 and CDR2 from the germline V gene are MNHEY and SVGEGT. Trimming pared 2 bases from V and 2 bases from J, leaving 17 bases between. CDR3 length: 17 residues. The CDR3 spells CASSYELDAGYTDTQYF. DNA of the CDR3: TGTGCCAGCAGTTACGAGTTGGACGCAGGGTACACAGATACGCAGTATTTT.

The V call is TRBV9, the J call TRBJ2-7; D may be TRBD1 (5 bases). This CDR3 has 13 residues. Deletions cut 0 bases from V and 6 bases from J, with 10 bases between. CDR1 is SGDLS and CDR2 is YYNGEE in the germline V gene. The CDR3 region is CASSVDLGPEQYF. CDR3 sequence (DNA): TGTGCCAGCAGCGTAGATCTGGGGCCCGAGCAGTACTTC.

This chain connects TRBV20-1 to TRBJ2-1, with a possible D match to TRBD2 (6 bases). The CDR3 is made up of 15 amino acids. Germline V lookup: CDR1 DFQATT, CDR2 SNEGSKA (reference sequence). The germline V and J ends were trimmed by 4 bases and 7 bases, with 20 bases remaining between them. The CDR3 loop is CSATHGGRSVNEQFF. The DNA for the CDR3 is TGCAGTGCTACCCACGGGGGTCGATCTGTGAATGAGCAGTTCTTC.

The CDR3 DNA follows: TGCAGTGCTAGAGCAGACGTTAATTCACCCCTCCACTTT. Translated: CSARADVNSPLHF. J is TRBJ1-6 and V is TRBV20-1, with D unclear. CDR3 length: 13 residues. In germline, CDR1 is DFQATT, CDR2 SNEGSKA (reference sequence). V dropped 1 base and J dropped 6 bases, with 7 bases sitting between them.

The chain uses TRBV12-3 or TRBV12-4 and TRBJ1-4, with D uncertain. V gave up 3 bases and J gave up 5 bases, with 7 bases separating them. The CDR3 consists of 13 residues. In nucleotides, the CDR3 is TGTGCCAGCAGTTTCTACGCGAATGAAAAACTGTTTTTT. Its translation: CASSFYANEKLFF.

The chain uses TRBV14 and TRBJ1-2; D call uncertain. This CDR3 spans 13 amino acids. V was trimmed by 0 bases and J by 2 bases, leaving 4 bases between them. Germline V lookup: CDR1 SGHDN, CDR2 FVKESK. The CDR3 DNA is TGTGCCAGCAGCCAAGACAGAAACTATGGCTACACCTTC. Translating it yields CASSQDRNYGYTF.

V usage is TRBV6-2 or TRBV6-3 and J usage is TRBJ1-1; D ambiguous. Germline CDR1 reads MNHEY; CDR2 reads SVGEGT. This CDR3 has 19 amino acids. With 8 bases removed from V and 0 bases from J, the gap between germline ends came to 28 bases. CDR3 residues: CASRSSEIRELKMNTEAFF. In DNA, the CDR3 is TGTGCCAGCCGTTCATCGGAAATTCGGGAGCTGAAGATGAACACTGAAGCTTTCTTT.

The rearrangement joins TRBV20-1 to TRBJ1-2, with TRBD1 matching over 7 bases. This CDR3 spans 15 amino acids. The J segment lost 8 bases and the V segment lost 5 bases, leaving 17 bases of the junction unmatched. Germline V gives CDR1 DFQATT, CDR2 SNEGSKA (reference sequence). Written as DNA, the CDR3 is TGCAGTGCTCCACCCACCGGGACAGAAGGCTGGGGCTACACCTTC. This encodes CSAPPTGTEGWGYTF.

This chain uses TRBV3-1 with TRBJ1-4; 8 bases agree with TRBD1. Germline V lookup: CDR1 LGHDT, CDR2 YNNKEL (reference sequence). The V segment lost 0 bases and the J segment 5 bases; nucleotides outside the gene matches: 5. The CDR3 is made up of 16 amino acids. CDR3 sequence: CASSQDTRTGNEKLFF. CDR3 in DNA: TGTGCCAGCAGCCAAGATACGAGGACAGGGAATGAAAAACTGTTTTTT.

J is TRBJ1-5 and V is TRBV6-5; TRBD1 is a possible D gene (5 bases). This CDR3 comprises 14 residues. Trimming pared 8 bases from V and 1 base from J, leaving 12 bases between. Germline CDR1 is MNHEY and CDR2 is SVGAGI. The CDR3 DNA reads TGTGCCAGCCGGGGGGGGTACAGCAATCAGCCCCAGCATTTT. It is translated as CASRGGYSNQPQHF.

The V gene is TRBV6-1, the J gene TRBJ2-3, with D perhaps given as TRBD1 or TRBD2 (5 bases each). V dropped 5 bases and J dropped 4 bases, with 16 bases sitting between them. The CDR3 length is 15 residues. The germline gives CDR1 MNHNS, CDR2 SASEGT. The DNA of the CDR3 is TGTGCCAGCAGTCTACCAACTAGGGGCGCAGATACGCAGTATTTT. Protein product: CASSLPTRGADTQYF.

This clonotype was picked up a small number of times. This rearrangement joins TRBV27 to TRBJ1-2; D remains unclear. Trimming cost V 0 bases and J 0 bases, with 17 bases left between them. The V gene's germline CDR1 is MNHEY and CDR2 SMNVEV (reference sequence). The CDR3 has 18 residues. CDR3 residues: CASSLSKGQPASNYGYTF. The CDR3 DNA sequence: TGTGCCAGCAGTTTATCGAAAGGGCAGCCAGCTTCTAACTATGGCTACACCTTC.

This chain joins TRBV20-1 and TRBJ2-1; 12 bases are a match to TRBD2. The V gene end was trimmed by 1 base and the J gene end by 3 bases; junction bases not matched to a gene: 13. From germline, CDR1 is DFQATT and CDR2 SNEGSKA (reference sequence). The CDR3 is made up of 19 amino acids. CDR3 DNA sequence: TGCAGTGCTAGAGTGGGGACTAGCGGGTCCTCAAGGCACTACAATGAGCAGTTCTTC. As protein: CSARVGTSGSSRHYNEQFF.

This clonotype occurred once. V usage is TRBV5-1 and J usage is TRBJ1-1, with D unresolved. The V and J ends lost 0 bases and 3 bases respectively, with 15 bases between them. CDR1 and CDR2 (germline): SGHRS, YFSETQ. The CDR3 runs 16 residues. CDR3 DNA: TGCGCCAGCAGCTTGGATGCCCAATTGAGAGACACTGAAGCTTTCTTT. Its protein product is CASSLDAQLRDTEAFF.

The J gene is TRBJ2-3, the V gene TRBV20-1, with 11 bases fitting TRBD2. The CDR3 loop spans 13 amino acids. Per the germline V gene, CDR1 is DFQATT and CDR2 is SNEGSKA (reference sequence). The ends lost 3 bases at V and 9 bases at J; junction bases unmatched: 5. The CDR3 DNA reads TGCAGTGCTAGTCCCTCTAGCGGGGGGACGCAGTATTTT. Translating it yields CSASPSSGGTQYF.